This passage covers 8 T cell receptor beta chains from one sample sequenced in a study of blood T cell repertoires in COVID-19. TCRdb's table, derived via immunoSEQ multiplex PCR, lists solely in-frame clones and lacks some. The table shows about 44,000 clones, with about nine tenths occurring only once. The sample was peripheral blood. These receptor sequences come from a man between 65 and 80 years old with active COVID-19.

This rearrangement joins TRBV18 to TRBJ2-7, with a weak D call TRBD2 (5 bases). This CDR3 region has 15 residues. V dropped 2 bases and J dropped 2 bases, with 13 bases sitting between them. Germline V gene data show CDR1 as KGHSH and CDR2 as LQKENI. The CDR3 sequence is CASSPVSRRTYEQYF. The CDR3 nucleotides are TGTGCCAGCTCACCAGTCAGCAGGAGGACCTACGAGCAGTACTTC.

CDR3 protein: CASSRDIYYEQYF. CDR3 bases: TGTGCCAGCAGCAGGGACATCTACTACGAGCAGTACTTC. V and J are TRBV6-2 or TRBV6-3 and TRBJ2-7; a possible D gene is TRBD1 (6 bases). CDR1 and CDR2 from the germline V gene are MNHEY and SVGEGT. This CDR3 comprises 13 residues. V shed 6 bases and J shed 3 bases, with 12 bases lying between them.

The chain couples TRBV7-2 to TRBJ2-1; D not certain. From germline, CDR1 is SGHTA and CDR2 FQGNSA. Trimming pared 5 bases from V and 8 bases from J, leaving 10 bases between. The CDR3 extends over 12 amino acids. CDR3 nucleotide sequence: TGTGCCAGCAGCCTAAATGTCTATGAGCAGTTCTTC. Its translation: CASSLNVYEQFF.

The CDR3 protein is CASSLDGGHYEQYF. In DNA form, the CDR3 reads TGTGCCAGCAGCTTAGACGGGGGTCACTACGAGCAGTACTTC. The chain carries TRBV7-2 and TRBJ2-7, with D possibly being TRBD2 (6 bases). Germline V gene data show CDR1 as SGHTA and CDR2 as FQGNSA. With 1 base removed from V and 3 bases from J, the gap between germline ends came to 10 bases. The CDR3 consists of 14 residues.

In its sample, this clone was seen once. CDR3 loop: CASSSSRGSNSPLHF. The DNA of the CDR3 is TGTGCCAGCAGCTCTAGCAGGGGCTCTAATTCACCCCTCCACTTT. The V call is TRBV11-2, the J call TRBJ1-6, with a tentative D call TRBD1 (6 bases). This CDR3 is 15 amino acids long. The V end was cut by 4 bases, the J end by 6 bases, with 13 bases between. CDR1 and CDR2 from the germline V gene are SGHAT and FQNNGV.

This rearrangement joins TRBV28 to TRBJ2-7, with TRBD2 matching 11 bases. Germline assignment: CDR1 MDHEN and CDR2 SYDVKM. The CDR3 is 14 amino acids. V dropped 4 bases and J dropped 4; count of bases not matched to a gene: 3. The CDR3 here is CASSYGTSGYEQYF. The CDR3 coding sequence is TGTGCCAGCAGTTACGGGACTAGCGGTTACGAGCAGTACTTC.

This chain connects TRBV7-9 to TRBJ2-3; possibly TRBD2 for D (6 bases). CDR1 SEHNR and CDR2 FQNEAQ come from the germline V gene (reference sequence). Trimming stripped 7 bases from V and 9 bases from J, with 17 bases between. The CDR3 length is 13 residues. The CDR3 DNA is TGTGCCAGCAACTTCGGAGGGGCCAAGACGCAGTATTTT. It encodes CASNFGGAKTQYF. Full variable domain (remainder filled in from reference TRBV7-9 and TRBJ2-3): DTGVSQNPRHKITKRGQNVTFRCDPISEHNRLYWYRQTLGQGPEFLTYFQNEAQLEKSRLLSDRFSAERPKGSFSTLEIQRTEQGDSAMYLCASNFGGAKTQYFGPGTRLTVL.

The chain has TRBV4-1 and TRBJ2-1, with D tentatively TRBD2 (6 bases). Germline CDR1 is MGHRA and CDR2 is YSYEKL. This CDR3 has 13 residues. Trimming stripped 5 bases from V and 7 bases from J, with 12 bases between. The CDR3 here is CASSAGTENEQFF. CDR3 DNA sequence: TGCGCCAGCAGCGCCGGGACTGAGAATGAGCAGTTCTTC.